This T cell receptor beta chain comes out of a study of T-cell memory formation after mild COVID-19. For this clonotype: What it binds is unknown.

V lost 0 bases and J 1 base, leaving 9 bases between the germline ends. The CDR3 has 15 amino acids. Germline-derived CDR1 and CDR2 are SGHRS and YFSETQ. Regarding the study as a whole: Contracting clones from day 15 to 85 showed balanced CD4/CD8; later expanders favored CD4+. A subset of responding clones appeared in pre-infection memory, suggesting cross-reactive memory joined.

MiXCR, run by TCRdb on the 5' RACE reads, gives a single entry per CDR3 protein. In the table there are under 300,000 distinct CDR3 sequences, approximately 9% of which are singletons. The clonotype was recovered from a man aged 18 to 29 who had mild COVID-19 (a few samples of this study predate the infection). Cell type and time point are not known. The rearrangement uses TRBV5-1 and TRBJ2-3, with unresolved D. Material for sequencing was PBMCs or a T cell subset sorted from them (not recorded which). CDR3 loop: CASSLGRQRTDTQYF. DNA of the CDR3: TGCGCCAGCAGCTTGGGTAGGCAACGCACAGATACGCAGTATTTT.